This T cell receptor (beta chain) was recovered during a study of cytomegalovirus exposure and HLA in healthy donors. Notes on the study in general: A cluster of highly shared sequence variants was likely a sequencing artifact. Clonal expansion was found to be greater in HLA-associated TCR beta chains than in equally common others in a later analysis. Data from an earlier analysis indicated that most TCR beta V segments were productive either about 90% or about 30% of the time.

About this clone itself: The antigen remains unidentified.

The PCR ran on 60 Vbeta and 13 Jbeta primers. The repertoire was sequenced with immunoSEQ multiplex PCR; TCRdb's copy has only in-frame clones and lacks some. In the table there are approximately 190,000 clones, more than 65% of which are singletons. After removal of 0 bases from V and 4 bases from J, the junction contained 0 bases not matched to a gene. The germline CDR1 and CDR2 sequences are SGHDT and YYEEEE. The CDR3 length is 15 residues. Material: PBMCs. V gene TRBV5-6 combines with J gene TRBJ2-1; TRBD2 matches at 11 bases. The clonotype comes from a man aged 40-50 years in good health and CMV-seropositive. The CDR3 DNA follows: TGTGCCAGCAGCTTGGGACTAGCGGGGTACAATGAGCAGTTCTTC. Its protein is CASSLGLAGYNEQFF. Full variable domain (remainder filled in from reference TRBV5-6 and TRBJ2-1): DAGVTQSPTHLIKTRGQQVTLRCSPKSGHDTVSWYQQALGQGPQFIFQYYEEEERQRGNFPDRFSGHQFPNYSSELNVNALLLGDSALYLCASSLGLAGYNEQFFGPGTRLTVL.